The sequence of this T cell receptor beta chain was determined in a study of cytomegalovirus exposure and HLA in healthy donors. General study findings and limits: Among TCR sequences, most were rare, though some public TCRs appeared in many donors. Certain sequence variants were highly shared and formed a cluster, and this cluster was likely a sequencing artifact. In a later analysis, TCR association rates varied by HLA locus: DRB1 most, HLA-C fewest. According to the study, 160 or so TCR beta chains were cytomegalovirus-associated.

There are 17 residues in the CDR3. V was cut by 3 bases and J by 0 bases, with 16 bases left in between. Germline CDR1 SEHNR, CDR2 FQNEAQ (reference sequence). In regard to this clone: Its antigen is unknown.

In the PCR, 60 Vbeta and 13 Jbeta primers were used. Measured with immunoSEQ multiplex PCR; TCRdb has only the in-frame clones, and not every one. The sample totals approximately 210,000 clones. The chain carries TRBV7-9 and TRBJ2-3, with TRBD2 as a possible D gene (5 bases). The TCR sequence derives from a woman in her 30s in good health and CMV-seropositive. The sequenced sample consisted of PBMCs. The CDR3 loop reads CASSFSSGRVSTDTQYF. Written as DNA, the CDR3 is TGTGCCAGCAGCTTTAGTTCGGGGAGAGTTAGCACAGATACGCAGTATTTT.